A single sample gave rise to the 28 T cell receptor beta chains below, sequenced in a study of technical replicates of blood from several donors. Produced via immunoSEQ multiplex PCR; TCRdb's table is partial and in-frame only. The table lists approximately 88,000 clones, around 96% of them singletons. Sequencing input: T cells isolated from PBMCs. These receptors were obtained from a human donor in good health.

The rearrangement links TRBV11-3 to TRBJ2-3; 11 bases map to TRBD2. Germline values: CDR1 SGHNT, CDR2 YENEEA. The J segment lost 2 bases and the V segment lost 6 bases, leaving 7 bases of the junction unmatched. The CDR3 runs to 16 residues. This CDR3 reads CASSHRLAGFTDTQYF. DNA for the CDR3: TGTGCCAGCAGTCACAGACTAGCGGGGTTCACAGATACGCAGTATTTT.

This clone is a singleton in its sample. The chain combines TRBV4-1 with TRBJ2-1, with a possible D match to TRBD2 (6 bases). Germline lookup yields CDR1 MGHRA and CDR2 YSYEKL. Between the trimmed V and J ends, which lost 0 bases and 5 bases, there was a span of 14 bases. CDR3 size: 16 residues. The CDR3 DNA sequence: TGCGCCAGCAGCCAAGATCCCACTAGCCGGAACAATGAGCAGTTCTTC. Residues: CASSQDPTSRNNEQFF.

V usage is TRBV12-5 and J usage is TRBJ2-7; 8 positions agree with TRBD2. After removal of 5 bases from V and 6 bases from J, the junction contained 6 bases not matched to a gene. Germline V gene lookup returns CDR1 LGHNT and CDR2 FRNRAP. The CDR3 runs to 13 residues. The CDR3 sequence is CASGPAGASEQYF. In DNA, the CDR3 is TGTGCTAGTGGTCCAGCGGGAGCTAGCGAGCAGTACTTC.

The chain links TRBV5-1 to TRBJ1-1; D is undetermined. In germline, CDR1 is SGHRS, CDR2 YFSETQ. With 9 bases removed from V and 0 bases from J, the gap between germline ends came to 12 bases. This CDR3 has 13 residues. The CDR3 region has the DNA TGCGCCACCAAATCGGTCCTGAACACTGAAGCTTTCTTT. Its protein product is CATKSVLNTEAFF.

This clone was found once. The rearrangement joins TRBV6-1 to TRBJ2-1, with TRBD1 as a possible D gene (6 bases). This CDR3 has 16 residues. The germline V and J ends were trimmed by 0 bases and 5 bases, with 14 bases remaining between them. Looked up from germline, CDR1 is MNHNS and CDR2 is SASEGT. CDR3 DNA: TGTGCCAGCAGTGAAGCTCTTTACAGGGACAACAATGAGCAGTTCTTC. The encoded protein is CASSEALYRDNNEQFF.

The rearrangement uses TRBV5-4 and TRBJ2-5; D might be TRBD1 (5 bases). The V gene's germline CDR1 is SGHNT and CDR2 YYREEE (reference sequence). The CDR3 extends over 15 amino acids. V lost 4 bases and J lost 5, with 18 bases in between. CDR3 in amino acids: CASSPDGLQEETQYF. CDR3 nucleotides: TGTGCCAGCAGCCCGGATGGCTTACAGGAGGAGACCCAGTACTTC.

This clone was detected once. The rearrangement links TRBV5-6 to TRBJ2-1, with 10 bases fitting TRBD2. The junction had 7 bases not matched to a gene; V was cut back by 4 bases and J by 0 bases. Per germline, CDR1 SGHDT and CDR2 YYEEEE. This CDR3 region has 17 residues. CDR3 loop: CASSPRLAGYSYNEQFF. The DNA of the CDR3 is TGTGCCAGCAGCCCGCGACTAGCGGGTTACTCCTACAATGAGCAGTTCTTC.

In this sample, this clone turned up once. The chain is built from TRBV19 and TRBJ2-7; TRBD2 matches at 8 bases. V lost 5 bases and J lost 4; bases outside the gene matches: 10. CDR1 LNHDA and CDR2 SQIVND come from the germline V gene (reference sequence). This CDR3 contains 15 residues. The CDR3 region is CASSSYREGPYEQYF. DNA for the CDR3: TGTGCCAGTAGTTCCTACCGGGAGGGCCCTTACGAGCAGTACTTC.

This clone has just one count. V gene TRBV27 combines with J gene TRBJ1-2, with 9 bases matching TRBD1. Germline CDR1 MNHEY, CDR2 SMNVEV (reference sequence). This CDR3 is built from 15 residues. The V segment lost 5 bases and the J segment 6 bases; nucleotides outside the gene matches: 10. The CDR3 loop reads CASSARDREVNGYTF. The CDR3, as DNA: TGTGCCAGCAGTGCCCGGGACAGGGAAGTAAATGGCTACACCTTC.

V and J are TRBV5-1 and TRBJ2-5, with 10 bases matching TRBD1. Germline V gene lookup returns CDR1 SGHRS and CDR2 YFSETQ. This CDR3 comprises 16 residues. The ends lost 0 bases at V and 4 bases at J; junction bases unmatched: 6. The CDR3 spells CASSLGDRGGGETQYF. CDR3 nucleotide sequence: TGCGCCAGCAGCTTGGGGGACAGGGGAGGAGGAGAGACCCAGTACTTC.

The rearrangement uses TRBV6-5 and TRBJ2-2; 8 nucleotides match TRBD1. CDR1 MNHEY and CDR2 SVGAGI come from the germline V gene. With V trimmed by 5 bases and J by 6 bases, 8 bases remained unmatched. This CDR3 comprises 15 residues. CDR3: CASSPTGGRAGELFF. CDR3 nucleotides: TGTGCCAGCAGTCCAACAGGGGGAAGAGCCGGGGAGCTGTTTTTT.

The CDR3 loop reads CASSSGREIQPQHF. DNA of the CDR3: TGTGCCAGCAGCTCGGGGAGGGAAATCCAGCCCCAGCATTTT. The J gene is TRBJ1-5, the V gene TRBV7-8, with D hard to call. Germline V lookup: CDR1 SGHVS, CDR2 FQNEAQ. Trimming stripped 4 bases from V and 7 bases from J, with 14 bases between. This CDR3 contains 14 residues.

CDR3: CASSKLAGGAGDTQYF. DNA of the CDR3: TGTGCCAGCAGCAAATTGGCAGGGGGCGCGGGAGATACGCAGTATTTT. The chain combines TRBV21-1 with TRBJ2-3; the table's D call, TRBD1, has no DNA check behind it. TRBV21-1 is noted as a pseudogene. This CDR3 has 16 residues.

This rearrangement joins TRBV9 to TRBJ2-7, with 9 nucleotides matching TRBD1. The CDR3 is 14 amino acids. Germline lookup yields CDR1 SGDLS and CDR2 YYNGEE. V was clipped by 4 bases and J by 4 bases; unmatched bases: 6. CDR3 region: CASSNRDRVYEQYF. In DNA, the CDR3 is TGTGCCAGCAGCAACCGGGACAGGGTTTACGAGCAGTACTTC. Combining the CDR3 with reference TRBV9 and TRBJ2-7 gives the whole variable domain DSGVTQTPKHLITATGQRVTLRCSPRSGDLSVYWYQQSLDQGLQFLIQYYNGEERAKGNILERFSAQQFPDLHSELNLSSLELGDSALYFCASSNRDRVYEQYFGPGTRLTVT.

The genes are TRBV9 and TRBJ2-3, with D perhaps matching TRBD1 (5 bases). This CDR3 contains 15 residues. CDR1 and CDR2 (germline): SGDLS, YYNGEE. V was trimmed by 1 base and J by 2 bases, leaving 11 bases between them. The CDR3 loop reads CASSVRQGLTDTQYF. The DNA of the CDR3 is TGTGCCAGCAGCGTAAGGCAGGGCCTCACAGATACGCAGTATTTT. Based on the CDR3 plus reference TRBV9 and TRBJ2-3, the full variable domain is DSGVTQTPKHLITATGQRVTLRCSPRSGDLSVYWYQQSLDQGLQFLIQYYNGEERAKGNILERFSAQQFPDLHSELNLSSLELGDSALYFCASSVRQGLTDTQYFGPGTRLTVL.

This chain joins TRBV28 and TRBJ2-3; TRBD1 aligns across 7 bases. The germline CDR1 and CDR2 sequences are MDHEN and SYDVKM. The CDR3 totals 17 residues. V lost 3 bases and J lost 4; bases outside the gene matches: 13. The CDR3 here is CASSFIPDRVGSDTQYF. The CDR3 bases are TGTGCCAGCAGTTTTATCCCTGACAGGGTTGGTTCAGATACGCAGTATTTT.

The chain carries TRBV6-5 and TRBJ2-7; D possibly corresponds to TRBD2 (5 bases). The V and J ends lost 6 bases and 2 bases respectively, with 11 bases between them. Germline CDR1 reads MNHEY; CDR2 reads SVGAGI. The CDR3 is made up of 13 amino acids. The DNA for the CDR3 is TGTGCCAGCAGACCTACGGGAACCTACGAGCAGTACTTC. Translation: CASRPTGTYEQYF.

J is TRBJ2-3 and V is TRBV18; 7 nucleotides line up with TRBD2. Germline assignment: CDR1 KGHSH and CDR2 LQKENI. The length of the CDR3 is 14 residues. The V gene end was trimmed by 3 bases and the J gene end by 3 bases; junction bases not matched to a gene: 3. DNA of the CDR3: TGTGCCAGCTCACCCCGGGACTATACAGATACGCAGTATTTT. Residues: CASSPRDYTDTQYF.

The chain couples TRBV5-4 to TRBJ2-1; a possible D gene is TRBD2 (6 bases). CDR3 length: 13 amino acids. The germline gives CDR1 SGHNT, CDR2 YYREEE (reference sequence). Trimming removed 6 bases at V and 8 bases at J, with 15 bases between. CDR3 sequence (DNA): TGTGCCAGCACTGGGGGGAGTACCTATGAGCAGTTCTTC. Its translation is CASTGGSTYEQFF.

This chain uses TRBV11-2 with TRBJ2-7; weak D call: TRBD1 (5 bases). Germline assignment: CDR1 SGHAT and CDR2 FQNNGV. The CDR3 totals 13 residues. The V and J ends lost 3 bases and 6 bases respectively, with 12 bases between them. The CDR3 spells CASSFGHISEQYF. DNA of the CDR3: TGTGCCAGCAGCTTCGGACACATCAGCGAGCAGTACTTC. Full variable domain (remainder filled in from reference TRBV11-2 and TRBJ2-7): EAGVAQSPRYKIIEKRQSVAFWCNPISGHATLYWYQQILGQGPKLLIQFQNNGVVDDSQLPKDRFSAERLKGVDSTLKIQPAKLEDSAVYLCASSFGHISEQYFGPGTRLTVT.

J is TRBJ1-1 and V is TRBV2; D may be TRBD1 (6 bases). CDR1 is SNHLY and CDR2 is FYNNEI in the germline V gene. This CDR3 region has 14 residues. With 4 bases removed from V and 0 bases from J, the gap between germline ends came to 9 bases. CDR3 bases: TGTGCCAGCAGTGTTGAGGGGGTGAACACTGAAGCTTTCTTT. Translated: CASSVEGVNTEAFF.

V gene TRBV28 combines with J gene TRBJ2-6; 9 positions agree with TRBD1. The V gene's germline CDR1 is MDHEN and CDR2 SYDVKM. CDR3 length equals 19 residues. V trimming: 3 bases; J trimming: 3 bases; junction bases outside the gene matches: 12. The CDR3 DNA reads as TGTGCCAGCAGTTTGGGGACAGGGTTCATCAGTGGTGGGGCCAACGTCCTGACTTTC. This encodes CASSLGTGFISGGANVLTF. Full variable domain (rest looked up from reference TRBV28 and TRBJ2-6): DVKVTQSSRYLVKRTGEKVFLECVQDMDHENMFWYRQDPGLGLRLIYFSYDVKMKEKGDIPEGYSVSREKKERFSLILESASTNQTSMYLCASSLGTGFISGGANVLTFGAGSRLTVL.

This chain uses TRBV5-1 with TRBJ2-5, with D tentatively TRBD2 (7 bases). In germline, CDR1 is SGHRS, CDR2 YFSETQ. The V end was cut by 6 bases, the J end by 2 bases, with 17 bases between. This CDR3 is built from 15 residues. CDR3 amino acids: CASTQARGGQETQYF. The DNA of the CDR3 is TGCGCCAGCACTCAGGCGAGGGGGGGGCAAGAGACCCAGTACTTC.

The chain couples TRBV30 to TRBJ1-3; perhaps TRBD1 as D (6 bases). CDR3 length: 14 residues. Trimming left V 2 bases short and J 7 bases short, with 15 bases between. In germline, CDR1 is GTSNPN, CDR2 SVGIG (reference sequence). The CDR3 DNA sequence: TGTGCCTGGAGTACAGAAGGGGGGGACAACACCATATATTTT. It is translated as CAWSTEGGDNTIYF.

J is TRBJ1-1 and V is TRBV7-3, with 8 bases that match TRBD1. This CDR3 has 13 residues. With 4 bases clipped from V and 11 bases from J, the junction kept 9 bases outside the gene matches. Germline CDR1 reads SGHTA; CDR2 reads FQGTGA. CDR3 sequence reads: CASSSGQGGLAFF. Here the CDR3 DNA reads TGTGCCAGCAGCTCTGGACAGGGTGGGTTGGCTTTCTTT.

The V gene is TRBV9, the J gene TRBJ1-1, with TRBD1 matching 9 bases. V lost 4 bases, J lost 7 bases, and 8 bases stayed unmatched. Germline-derived CDR1 and CDR2 are SGDLS and YYNGEE. This CDR3 is built from 14 residues. CDR3: CASSPGQGKDEAFF. CDR3 DNA sequence: TGTGCCAGCAGCCCGGGACAGGGTAAAGATGAAGCTTTCTTT.

The V call is TRBV27, the J call TRBJ1-1, with D hard to call. The V and J ends lost 2 bases and 11 bases respectively, with 12 bases between them. The CDR3 length is 12 residues. Germline assignment: CDR1 MNHEY and CDR2 SMNVEV (reference sequence). In DNA form, the CDR3 reads TGTGCCAGCAGTTTAAGGAGTGTCGATGCTTTCTTT. Protein sequence: CASSLRSVDAFF.

V usage is TRBV30 and J usage is TRBJ1-4, with D uncertain. V was trimmed by 0 bases and J by 4 bases, leaving 6 bases between them. Germline V gives CDR1 GTSNPN, CDR2 SVGIG (reference sequence). The CDR3 totals 13 residues. The CDR3 DNA reads as TGTGCCTGGAGTGTCCAGTTTAATGAAAAACTGTTTTTT. It yields the protein CAWSVQFNEKLFF.